This paragraph reports one T cell receptor (beta chain). No antigen is known for it. Data came from immunoSEQ multiplex PCR; TCRdb stores just in-frame clones and leaves some out. The sample contains about 73,000 clones, about 86% of which appear only once. This sample is drawn from a study of OX40 agonist ivuxolimab in advanced cancers. Study-wide findings and caveats: In the 0.1-3.0 mg/kg groups, partial responders showed among the lowest expansion.

CDR3 length equals 18 residues. V was cut by 5 bases and J by 0 bases, with 17 bases left in between. Germline CDR1 and CDR2: LGHNA and YSLEER. This TCR was recovered from an adult with an advanced solid tumor such as melanoma, head and neck, liver or kidney cancer. Sample: CD4+ or CD8+ T cells sorted from blood, taken in a trial of the OX40 agonist ivuxolimab. The V call is TRBV4-3, the J call TRBJ2-6; D is undetermined. The CDR3 reads CASSSRPPINSGANVLTF. CDR3 DNA: TGCGCCAGCAGCTCCCGGCCTCCGATCAACTCTGGGGCCAACGTCCTGACTTTC.